Detailed here is one T cell receptor beta chain. Its antigen is unidentified. The source of the sample is a study of T cell responses to AZD1222 COVID-19 vaccine. Regarding the study as a whole: The repertoires were collected only after the peak T cell response.

The germline V gene encodes CDR1 SEHNR and CDR2 FQNEAQ (reference sequence). CDR3 length: 14 amino acids. V was pared by 5 bases and J by 4 bases, with 12 bases between. Clones were sequenced by immunoSEQ multiplex PCR, and TCRdb holds only the in-frame ones, with some missing. Among more than 95,000 clones listed, more than 85% were seen once. This sequence originates from an adult who received the AZD1222 COVID-19 vaccine. The gene calls are TRBV7-9 and TRBJ1-3, with TRBD1 as a possible D gene (6 bases). Sequenced material: peripheral blood, taken 28 days after the second AZD1222 dose. The CDR3: CASSQDRRGNTIYF. CDR3 DNA: TGTGCCAGCAGCCAGGACAGAAGAGGAAACACCATATATTTT.